The clone carrying this TCR beta chain was picked up many times. Its cognate antigen is unknown. The CDR3 loop spans 15 amino acids. CDR1 SGHAT and CDR2 FQNNGV come from the germline V gene. The ends were cut back, 4 bases at V and 0 bases at J, with 10 bases in the middle. The data were taken from a study of early T cells in non-severe SARS-CoV-2 infection. Across the whole study: Unpaired chains resulted from sequencing bulk RNA of unsorted whole blood. Whole-study results and caveats: The study's VDJdb matching favored anti-spike CD8 responses and missed private and CD4 specificities.

Individual cDNA molecules received unique molecular identifiers during library preparation. TCRdb reanalysed the 5' RACE reads using MiXCR and keeps one entry per CDR3 protein. The top ten hold around 3.6% of the sample, which has fewer than 100,000 distinct CDR3 sequences, roughly 12% seen once. Sequencing was done on a sample of whole blood. The receptor comes from an adult who was a healthcare worker with PCR-confirmed SARS-CoV-2 infection or an uninfected control (not recorded which). The genes are TRBV11-2 and TRBJ1-3; D ambiguous. The DNA for the CDR3 is TGTGCCAGCAGCTATACCAGGATCTCTGGAAACACCATATATTTT. Translated: CASSYTRISGNTIYF.